Listed below are T cell receptor beta chains from one sample, sequenced in a study of T cells in Graves' hyperthyroidism and ophthalmopathy. Using its own MiXCR run on the multiplex PCR reads, TCRdb lists one record per CDR3 protein. The sample has 500,000 to 700,000 distinct CDR3 sequences; about a sixth are singletons. The sequenced material came from blood. The receptor set was obtained from a woman aged 18-29 years with Graves' hyperthyroidism. CDR3s include the opening cysteine and the closing phenylalanine or tryptophan. The order of the fields is CDR3 protein, CDR3 DNA, CDR3 length, J gene, D gene, V gene, clone size. The D gene is left open where the match is weak. Not all rows give a size; the values are once, few, many and, for expanded clones, a class.

CDR3: CATSPAASTDTQYF; DNA: TGTGCCACCAGTCCAGCGGCTAGCACAGATACGCAGTATTTT; length: 14; J: TRBJ2-3; D: NA; V: TRBV24-1; size: NA
CDR3: CSVKEQGGGYTF; DNA: TGCAGCGTTAAAGAACAGGGGGGTGGCTACACCTTC; length: 12; J: TRBJ1-2; D: TRBD1; V: TRBV29-1; size: few
CDR3: CASSQGSDMNTEAFF; DNA: TGTGCCAGCAGCCAAGGGAGCGACATGAACACTGAAGCTTTCTTT; length: 15; J: TRBJ1-1; D: NA; V: TRBV4-2; size: few
CDR3: CASSDILDESTDTQYF; DNA: TGCGCCAGCAGTGACATCCTAGACGAGAGCACAGATACGCAGTATTTT; length: 16; J: TRBJ2-3; D: NA; V: TRBV10-1; size: many
CDR3: CASSPRQGTYNEQFF; DNA: TGTGCCAGCAGCCCACGGCAGGGTACCTACAATGAGCAGTTCTTC; length: 15; J: TRBJ2-1; D: NA; V: TRBV7-8; size: many
CDR3: CASSLAGQNTEAFF; DNA: TGTGCCAGCAGCTTGGCCGGGCAGAACACTGAAGCTTTCTTT; length: 14; J: TRBJ1-1; D: NA; V: TRBV11-2; size: NA
CDR3: CASSTYRGKAMNTEAFF; DNA: TGTGCCAGCAGTACCTACAGGGGGAAGGCAATGAACACTGAAGCTTTCTTT; length: 17; J: TRBJ1-1; D: TRBD1; V: TRBV27; size: many
CDR3: CASTTSGGPSTGELFF; DNA: TGTGCCAGCACTACTAGCGGGGGCCCAAGCACCGGGGAGCTGTTTTTT; length: 16; J: TRBJ2-2; D: TRBD2; V: TRBV12-3/TRBV12-4; size: NA
CDR3: CASSPEGSGGPNTGELFF; DNA: TGTGCCAGCAGCCCGGAGGGTAGCGGGGGGCCGAACACCGGGGAGCTGTTTTTT; length: 18; J: TRBJ2-2; D: TRBD2; V: TRBV9; size: NA
CDR3: CACYSGSVSSSEQFF; DNA: TGTGCCTGTTATAGCGGGAGCGTCTCGAGCAGTGAGCAGTTCTTC; length: 15; J: TRBJ2-1; D: TRBD2; V: TRBV28; size: NA
CDR3: CASTPTHSGNTIYF; DNA: TGTGCCAGCACCCCCACTCACTCTGGAAACACCATATATTTT; length: 14; J: TRBJ1-3; D: NA; V: TRBV3-1; size: few
CDR3: CASSSGPTPNEQYF; DNA: TGTGCCAGCAGCTCTGGACCGACTCCCAACGAGCAGTACTTC; length: 14; J: TRBJ2-7; D: NA; V: TRBV12-3/TRBV12-4; size: NA
CDR3: CASSLSGAGTDTQYF; DNA: TGCGCCAGCAGCCTTAGCGGGGCCGGCACAGATACGCAGTATTTT; length: 15; J: TRBJ2-3; D: TRBD2; V: TRBV5-1; size: many
CDR3: CASSFDRNSREQYF; DNA: TGCGCCAGCAGCTTCGATAGGAATAGTCGGGAGCAGTACTTC; length: 14; J: TRBJ2-7; D: NA; V: TRBV5-1; size: NA
CDR3: CASSRLPKDPGKQETQYF; DNA: TGTGCCAGTAGTCGCCTTCCCAAAGACCCAGGGAAACAAGAGACCCAGTACTTC; length: 18; J: TRBJ2-5; D: NA; V: TRBV19; size: NA
CDR3: CASSYSASRGNTEAFF; DNA: TGTGCCAGCAGTTACTCGGCGTCCAGGGGGAACACTGAAGCTTTCTTT; length: 16; J: TRBJ1-1; D: NA; V: TRBV6-6; size: many
CDR3: CASRQVGPYEQYF; DNA: TGTGCCAGCAGACAGGTTGGGCCCTACGAGCAGTACTTC; length: 13; J: TRBJ2-7; D: NA; V: TRBV28; size: few
CDR3: CASSFRGTGVDEQYF; DNA: TGTGCCAGCAGTTTTAGGGGGACAGGGGTCGACGAGCAGTACTTC; length: 15; J: TRBJ2-7; D: TRBD1; V: TRBV27; size: many
CDR3: CASSLPLPMRLTGELFF; DNA: TGTGCCAGCAGCTTACCCCTCCCAATGAGGCTCACCGGGGAGCTGTTTTTT; length: 17; J: TRBJ2-2; D: NA; V: TRBV7-2; size: few
CDR3: CASSVGQGYSYEQYF; DNA: TGTGCCAGCAGCGTAGGACAGGGCTACTCCTACGAGCAGTACTTC; length: 15; J: TRBJ2-7; D: TRBD1; V: TRBV9; size: many
CDR3: CASSASRTPPYEQYF; DNA: TGTGCCAGCAGCGCTAGCCGGACCCCCCCCTACGAGCAGTACTTC; length: 15; J: TRBJ2-7; D: NA; V: TRBV7-8; size: many
CDR3: CASSHGGADGYTF; DNA: TGTGCCAGCAGCCACGGCGGGGCGGATGGCTACACCTTC; length: 13; J: TRBJ1-2; D: NA; V: TRBV14; size: few
CDR3: CASSYEPGQGSHTEAFF; DNA: TGTGCCAGCAGTTACGAACCGGGCCAAGGATCCCACACTGAAGCTTTCTTT; length: 17; J: TRBJ1-1; D: NA; V: TRBV6-2/TRBV6-3; size: many
CDR3: CASSLAGQGTGANVLTF; DNA: TGTGCCAGCAGCTTAGCGGGACAGGGTACCGGGGCCAACGTCCTGACTTTC; length: 17; J: TRBJ2-6; D: TRBD1; V: TRBV7-9; size: few
CDR3: CASSPGGRGRNQPQHF; DNA: TGTGCCAGCAGTCCTGGGGGGCGGGGACGCAATCAGCCCCAGCATTTT; length: 16; J: TRBJ1-5; D: NA; V: TRBV28; size: few
CDR3: CASSLVVGFYEQYF; DNA: TGTGCCAGCAGTTTAGTGGTAGGGTTCTACGAGCAGTACTTC; length: 14; J: TRBJ2-7; D: NA; V: TRBV12-3/TRBV12-4; size: many
CDR3: CASSFRDRGLSNQPQHF; DNA: TGTGCCAGTAGTTTCCGGGACAGGGGCCTTAGCAATCAGCCCCAGCATTTT; length: 17; J: TRBJ1-5; D: TRBD1; V: TRBV19; size: few
CDR3: CASSLAIGTLKGQGQYF; DNA: TGTGCCAGCAGTTTAGCTATTGGCACCCTGAAGGGACAAGGGCAGTACTTC; length: 17; J: TRBJ2-7; D: NA; V: TRBV12-3/TRBV12-4; size: many
CDR3: CASSHVAGGANEQFF; DNA: TGTGCCAGCAGCCACGTAGCGGGAGGGGCCAATGAGCAGTTCTTC; length: 15; J: TRBJ2-1; D: TRBD2; V: TRBV4-2; size: NA
CDR3: CASRRGLPASTDTQYF; DNA: TGTGCCAGCAGAAGGGGGCTGCCGGCTAGCACAGATACGCAGTATTTT; length: 16; J: TRBJ2-3; D: TRBD1; V: TRBV6-2/TRBV6-3; size: NA
CDR3: CASSHQGGWSNQPQHF; DNA: TGTGCCAGCTCTCACCAAGGGGGTTGGAGCAATCAGCCCCAGCATTTT; length: 16; J: TRBJ1-5; D: NA; V: TRBV18; size: NA
CDR3: CASSLRERGYEQYF; DNA: TGTGCCAGCAGTTTACGGGAGAGAGGCTACGAGCAGTACTTC; length: 14; J: TRBJ2-7; D: NA; V: TRBV27; size: many
CDR3: CAISDSGRARYEQYF; DNA: TGTGCCATCAGTGACAGCGGGAGGGCCAGATACGAGCAGTACTTC; length: 15; J: TRBJ2-7; D: TRBD2; V: TRBV10-3; size: NA
CDR3: CSASSLASRTQYF; DNA: TGCAGTGCTAGTTCGCTAGCAAGTCGCACGCAGTATTTT; length: 13; J: TRBJ2-3; D: NA; V: TRBV20-1; size: many
CDR3: CATSDFKQTLNYGYTF; DNA: TGTGCCACCAGTGATTTTAAACAGACGCTCAACTATGGCTACACCTTC; length: 16; J: TRBJ1-2; D: NA; V: TRBV24-1; size: many
CDR3: CAISVSQGNYGYTF; DNA: TGTGCCATCAGTGTGTCACAGGGCAACTATGGCTACACCTTC; length: 14; J: TRBJ1-2; D: NA; V: TRBV10-3; size: NA
CDR3: CASSLGQGIGNSPLHF; DNA: TGTGCCAGCAGTCTGGGACAGGGGATAGGTAATTCACCCCTCCACTTT; length: 16; J: TRBJ1-6; D: TRBD1; V: TRBV12-3/TRBV12-4; size: many
CDR3: CSVGPQSDTQYF; DNA: TGCAGCGTCGGACCACAGTCCGATACGCAGTATTTT; length: 12; J: TRBJ2-3; D: NA; V: TRBV29-1; size: NA
CDR3: CASSHTRQETQYF; DNA: TGTGCCAGCAGCCATACCCGGCAAGAGACCCAGTACTTC; length: 13; J: TRBJ2-5; D: NA; V: TRBV3-1; size: many
CDR3: CASSSPGTYNSPLHF; DNA: TGTGCCAGCAGCTCACCCGGGACTTATAATTCACCCCTCCACTTT; length: 15; J: TRBJ1-6; D: NA; V: TRBV7-9; size: few
CDR3: CATRGGGSGNQPQHF; DNA: TGTGCCACCAGGGGGGGAGGGTCTGGCAATCAGCCCCAGCATTTT; length: 15; J: TRBJ1-5; D: NA; V: TRBV24-1; size: few
CDR3: CASSLGRSAYEQYF; DNA: TGTGCCAGCAGTTTGGGGCGGAGTGCCTACGAGCAGTACTTC; length: 14; J: TRBJ2-7; D: NA; V: TRBV12-3/TRBV12-4; size: few
CDR3: CASSVNLGQGQFF; DNA: TGTGCCAGCAGTGTAAACCTGGGACAGGGTCAGTTCTTC; length: 13; J: TRBJ2-1; D: TRBD1; V: TRBV6-4; size: NA
CDR3: CASSLMGLAGTETQYF; DNA: TGCGCCAGCAGCTTGATGGGACTAGCGGGAACAGAGACCCAGTACTTC; length: 16; J: TRBJ2-5; D: TRBD2; V: TRBV5-1; size: NA
CDR3: CASSYGSGRYEQYF; DNA: TGTGCCAGCAGTTACGGGAGCGGGAGGTACGAGCAGTACTTC; length: 14; J: TRBJ2-7; D: TRBD2; V: TRBV6-2/TRBV6-3; size: many
CDR3: CASSVRLGQGDINEQFF; DNA: TGTGCCAGCAGCGTCAGGCTGGGCCAGGGGGATATAAATGAGCAGTTCTTC; length: 17; J: TRBJ2-1; D: TRBD1; V: TRBV7-6; size: NA
CDR3: CASSQGRGPYEQYF; DNA: TGTGCCAGCAGCCAAGGCCGGGGCCCCTACGAGCAGTACTTC; length: 14; J: TRBJ2-7; D: NA; V: TRBV4-2; size: NA
CDR3: CASSIDGGRRLNTEAFF; DNA: TGTGCCAGTAGTATCGATGGGGGTAGGAGGTTGAACACTGAAGCTTTCTTT; length: 17; J: TRBJ1-1; D: NA; V: TRBV19; size: NA
CDR3: CASSYDENTEAFF; DNA: TGTGCCAGCAGTTATGACGAGAACACTGAAGCTTTCTTT; length: 13; J: TRBJ1-1; D: NA; V: TRBV6-2/TRBV6-3; size: many
CDR3: CASSSYRLAGGPVFHEQFF; DNA: TGCGCCAGCAGCTCCTATCGACTAGCGGGAGGGCCCGTCTTCCATGAGCAGTTCTTC; length: 19; J: TRBJ2-1; D: TRBD2; V: TRBV5-1; size: few
CDR3: CASSPKGQNTEAFF; DNA: TGTGCCAGCAGCCCAAAGGGACAGAACACTGAAGCTTTCTTT; length: 14; J: TRBJ1-1; D: NA; V: TRBV7-9; size: few
CDR3: CASSSFRRGMAKNIQYF; DNA: TGTGCCAGCAGCTCTTTTCGGCGGGGAATGGCCAAAAACATTCAGTACTTC; length: 17; J: TRBJ2-4; D: NA; V: TRBV11-2; size: few
CDR3: CSAIGVPGLRHNEQFF; DNA: TGCAGTGCTATTGGGGTCCCGGGACTACGACACAATGAGCAGTTCTTC; length: 16; J: TRBJ2-1; D: TRBD2; V: TRBV20-1; size: few
CDR3: CASSRTATNYGYTF; DNA: TGTGCCAGCAGCCGGACAGCCACTAACTATGGCTACACCTTC; length: 14; J: TRBJ1-2; D: NA; V: TRBV3-1; size: NA
CDR3: CASSTGPPGGELFF; DNA: TGTGCCAGCAGTACCGGGCCCCCCGGCGGGGAGCTGTTTTTT; length: 14; J: TRBJ2-2; D: NA; V: TRBV7-9; size: NA
CDR3: CASSQIGLALRETQYF; DNA: TGTGCCAGCAGCCAGATCGGCCTAGCCCTAAGGGAGACCCAGTACTTC; length: 16; J: TRBJ2-5; D: NA; V: TRBV3-1; size: few